The present entry profiles one T cell receptor beta chain with its context. This record comes from a study of PD-1 blockade in classical Hodgkin lymphoma. V was clipped by 3 bases and J by 1 base, with 7 bases between them. Germline V gene sequence: CDR1 KGHSH, CDR2 LQKENI. The CDR3 has 14 amino acids. Clones were read by immunoSEQ multiplex PCR, and TCRdb kept only the in-frame ones, dropping some. The table lists 15,000 to 20,000 clones, 84% of them singletons. Described time point: newly diagnosed, previously untreated cHL patient sample. The rearrangement joins TRBV18 to TRBJ1-3; possible D gene TRBD1, 5 bases. This receptor was obtained from a human donor with classical Hodgkin lymphoma. The sequenced sample consisted of peripheral blood mononuclear cells (PBMCs). The CDR3 is CASSPGGSGNTIYF. In DNA, the CDR3 is TGTGCCAGCTCACCCGGGGGATCTGGAAACACCATATATTTT.